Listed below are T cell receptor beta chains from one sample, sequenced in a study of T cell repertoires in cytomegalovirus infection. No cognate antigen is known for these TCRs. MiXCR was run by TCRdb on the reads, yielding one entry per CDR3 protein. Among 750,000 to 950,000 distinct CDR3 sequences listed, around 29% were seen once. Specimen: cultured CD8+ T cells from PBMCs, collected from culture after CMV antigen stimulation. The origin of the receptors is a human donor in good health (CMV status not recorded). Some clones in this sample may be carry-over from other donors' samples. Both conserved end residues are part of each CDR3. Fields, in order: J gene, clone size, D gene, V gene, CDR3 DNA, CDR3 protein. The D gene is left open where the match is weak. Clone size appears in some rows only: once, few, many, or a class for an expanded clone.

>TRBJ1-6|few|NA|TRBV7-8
TGTGCCAGCAGCTTAGTGGCCGGGGAGAATTCACCCCTCCACTTT
CASSLVAGENSPLHF
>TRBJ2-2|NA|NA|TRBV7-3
TGTGCCAGCAGCTCCAGCTTAACGGGGTCGAACACCGGGGAGCTGTTTTTT
CASSSSLTGSNTGELFF
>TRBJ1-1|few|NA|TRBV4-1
TGCGCCAGCAGCCAAGACCCACCTGAAGCTTTCTTT
CASSQDPPEAFF
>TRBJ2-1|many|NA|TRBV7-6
TGTGCCAGCAGCTTAGGGGACGGTTACAATGAGCAGTTCTTC
CASSLGDGYNEQFF
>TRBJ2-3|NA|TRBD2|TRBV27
TGTGCCAGCAGTTTAAGACCATTTCGGGAGGGATCTAGCACAGATACGCAGTATTTT
CASSLRPFREGSSTDTQYF
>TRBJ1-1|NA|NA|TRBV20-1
TGCAGTGCTAAAAGACAGAACACTGAAGCTTTCTTT
CSAKRQNTEAFF
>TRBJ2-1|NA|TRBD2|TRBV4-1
TGCGCCAGCAGCCAAGATGTCCCCCAATGGGGGGGAAATGAGCAGTTCTTC
CASSQDVPQWGGNEQFF
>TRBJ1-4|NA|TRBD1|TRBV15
TGTGCCACCAGCAGAGATCGGGCAGGGGGAGAAAAACTGTTTTTT
CATSRDRAGGEKLFF
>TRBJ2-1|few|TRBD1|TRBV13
TGTGCCAGCAGCTTGATGGGGACAGGTTCCCACAATGAGCAGTTCTTC
CASSLMGTGSHNEQFF
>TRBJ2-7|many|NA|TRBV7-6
TGTGCCAGCAGCTTAGGACAGCTCTACGAGCAGTACTTC
CASSLGQLYEQYF
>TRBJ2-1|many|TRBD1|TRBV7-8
TGTGCCGGACAGGGGGAAGGGGATGAGCAGTTCTTC
CAGQGEGDEQFF
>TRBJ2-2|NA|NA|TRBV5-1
TGCGCCAGCAGCCGGGTCCAGACGGAAACCGGGGAGCTGTTTTTT
CASSRVQTETGELFF
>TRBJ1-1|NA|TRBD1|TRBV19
TGTGCCAGTAGTATGGGGACAGGGCGCACTGAAGCTTTCTTT
CASSMGTGRTEAFF
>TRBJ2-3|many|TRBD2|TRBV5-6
TGTGCCAGCAGCTTTAAAGAACTAGCGGGGGCCTATGTCACAGATACGCAGTATTTT
CASSFKELAGAYVTDTQYF
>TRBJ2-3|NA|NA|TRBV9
TGTGCCAGCTCTAGATCGGAAGCAGGGGCAGATACGCAGTATTTT
CASSRSEAGADTQYF
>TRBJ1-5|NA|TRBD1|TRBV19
TGTGCCAGTAGTACCCGGACAGGGGATCAGCCCCAGCATTTT
CASSTRTGDQPQHF
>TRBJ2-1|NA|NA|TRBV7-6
TGTGCCAGCAGCTTAGCGTCAGGGGCGGAGCAGTTCTTC
CASSLASGAEQFF
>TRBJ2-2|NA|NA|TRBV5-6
TGTGCCAGCAGCCTAAGGGCCCGGCAAACCCACTGGGTCGGGGAGCTGTTTTTT
CASSLRARQTHWVGELFF